Listed below are T cell receptor beta chains from one sample, sequenced in a study of T cell repertoires in cytomegalovirus infection. TCRdb fed the reads into MiXCR, producing one record per CDR3 protein. The sample consists of some 450,000 distinct CDR3 sequences, approximately 30% of them appearing once. The sample consisted of PBMCs. The receptors originated from a human donor in good health (CMV status not recorded). Some clones in this sample may be carry-over from other donors' samples. Both conserved end residues are part of each CDR3. A D gene is named only where the DNA matches it firmly. Size is stated for part of the rows, as once, few or many counts, or as a class when the clone is expanded.

V	J	D	size	DNA	CDR3
TRBV11-2	TRBJ2-5	.	.	TGTGCCAGCAGCTTAGAGGGACTCCTCCAAGAGACCCAGTACTTC	CASSLEGLLQETQYF
TRBV7-2	TRBJ1-3	.	.	TGTGCCAGCAGCCCCCAGGGCAACTCTGGAAACACCATATATTTT	CASSPQGNSGNTIYF
TRBV7-8	TRBJ1-5	.	many	TGTGCCAGCAGTCCTACAGGGTACAATCAGCCCCAGCATTTT	CASSPTGYNQPQHF
TRBV12-3/TRBV12-4	TRBJ2-2	.	few	TGTGCCAGCGGCCAGGGCACCGGGGAGCTGTTTTTT	CASGQGTGELFF
TRBV7-3	TRBJ2-5	.	.	TGTGCCAGCAGCTTAACCGGGGGAACCCAGGAGAACCAGTACTTC	CASSLTGGTQENQYF
TRBV7-6	TRBJ2-3	TRBD1	few	TGTGCCAGCAGCTTCGCCGGGACAGGAAGCACAGATACGCAGTATTTT	CASSFAGTGSTDTQYF
TRBV7-2	TRBJ2-1	.	many	TGTGCCAGCAGCTTAATGGGGGCAAACAATGAGCAGTTCTTC	CASSLMGANNEQFF
TRBV2	TRBJ2-3	.	few	TGTGCCAGCACCAAACTAGAGGCAGATACGCAGTATTTT	CASTKLEADTQYF
TRBV6-1	TRBJ1-2	.	few	TGTGCCAGCAGAGATCGTCCCGGGACTTCAAACTATGGCTACACCTTC	CASRDRPGTSNYGYTF
TRBV7-6	TRBJ1-5	.	.	TGTGTCGGCATCTTAATGGCAGTTGACCAGCCCCAGCATTTT	CVGILMAVDQPQHF
TRBV27	TRBJ1-2	TRBD1	.	TGTGCCAGCAGGCCCCCGGGACAGGGGGCATACACCTTC	CASRPPGQGAYTF
TRBV27	TRBJ1-2	.	.	TGTGCCAGCAGTCAACGGACCTATCCACAGGGCTACAACTTC	CASSQRTYPQGYNF
TRBV7-7	TRBJ2-5	.	.	TGTGCCAGCAGCTTACTCCAGGGGACCGTGTTGGAGACCCAGTACTTC	CASSLLQGTVLETQYF
TRBV12-3/TRBV12-4	TRBJ2-3	.	many	TGTGCCAGCAGTTACGACCGGAGGGAAGATACGCAGTATTTT	CASSYDRREDTQYF
TRBV7-2	TRBJ1-1	.	.	TGTGCCAGCAGACCGACGGGTCGACGGGGGAAAACTGACGCTTTCTTT	CASRPTGRRGKTDAFF
TRBV18	TRBJ1-1	TRBD1	.	TGTGCCAGCTCAAAGGGACAGTTGAACACTGAAGCTTTCTTT	CASSKGQLNTEAFF
TRBV7-8	TRBJ2-1	.	.	TGTGCCAGCAGCTTAGCGGGACACCTCAATGAGCAGTTCTTC	CASSLAGHLNEQFF
TRBV20-1	TRBJ1-3	.	.	TGCAGTGCAGAGAATGTTGACGAGCCGCCTGGAAACACCATATATTTT	CSAENVDEPPGNTIYF
TRBV6-5	TRBJ2-6	.	.	TGTGCCAGCCGGCCCTCACTCTCTGGGGCCAACGTCCTGACTTTC	CASRPSLSGANVLTF
TRBV4-1	TRBJ2-3	.	.	TGCGCCAGCAGCCAAGGAGACAGGATGGGGATAGATACGCAGTATTTT	CASSQGDRMGIDTQYF
TRBV20-1	TRBJ2-1	TRBD2	.	TGCAGTGCTAGAGATTTGGGGACTAGCATGTATGAGCAGTTCTTC	CSARDLGTSMYEQFF
TRBV6-1	TRBJ1-6	.	.	TGTGCCAGCAGTGAACGACAGCGTCGGGGGAATTCACCCCTCCACTTT	CASSERQRRGNSPLHF
TRBV20-1	TRBJ2-7	.	few	TGCAGTGCTCCCCCGGGCGCATTCTACGAGCAGTACTTC	CSAPPGAFYEQYF
TRBV10-1	TRBJ1-6	TRBD1	.	TGCGCCAGCAGTGAGTACTTATCCGGGACAGAGAATTCACCCCTCCACTTT	CASSEYLSGTENSPLHF
TRBV25-1	TRBJ2-7	.	few	TGTGCCAGCAGTGAGGTGATAGGCGGCAGGGCTAACGAGCAGTACTTC	CASSEVIGGRANEQYF
TRBV6-6	TRBJ1-5	.	.	TGTGCCAGCAGGGAGGGGACCGTCTCCAATCAGCCCCAGCATTTT	CASREGTVSNQPQHF
TRBV12-5	TRBJ1-1	.	.	TGTGCTAGTGGTTTGGACAGCTCTGAAGCTTTCTTT	CASGLDSSEAFF
TRBV7-8	TRBJ1-5	.	few	TGTGCCAGCAGCCAGTCTGCGGGGGGCAACAATCAGCCCCAGCATTTT	CASSQSAGGNNQPQHF
TRBV4-1	TRBJ1-1	.	few	TGCGCCAGCAGCCAAGTGCTGGGCAGGGGGAACACTGAAGCTTTCTTT	CASSQVLGRGNTEAFF
TRBV4-1	TRBJ1-3	.	many	TGCGCCAGCAGACCCGGGGGCGCTGGAAACACCATATATTTT	CASRPGGAGNTIYF
TRBV20-1	TRBJ2-5	TRBD2	.	TGCAGTACCTCTACTAGCGGGGATCAAGAGACCCAGTACTTC	CSTSTSGDQETQYF
TRBV20-1	TRBJ2-5	.	.	TGCAGTGCTAGGGGCACGGGGGAGACCCAGTACTTC	CSARGTGETQYF
TRBV6-1	TRBJ2-2	.	few	TGTGCCAGCAGTGAATTTCTGGCGCTAACTACCAACACCGGGGAGCTGTTTTTT	CASSEFLALTTNTGELFF
TRBV12-3/TRBV12-4	TRBJ2-5	TRBD2	.	TGTGCCAGCAGTTTGAGGGCGGGGGGGCCGTTTATCCCGAAGACCCAGTACTTC	CASSLRAGGPFIPKTQYF
TRBV4-3	TRBJ1-5	.	.	TGCGCCAGCAGCCAAGATACGGGATCAGATCAGCCCCAGCATTTT	CASSQDTGSDQPQHF
TRBV7-8	TRBJ2-5	.	.	TGTGCCAGCAGCTTAAGTACGAAAGAGACCCAGTACTTC	CASSLSTKETQYF
TRBV2	TRBJ2-5	.	.	TGTGCCAGCAGTGAAGGCCCGGGGGGCGGGGCGGGGACCCAGTACTTC	CASSEGPGGGAGTQYF
TRBV28	TRBJ2-3	TRBD2	few	TGTGCCAGCAGAGCGGGGAACACAGATACGCAGTATTTT	CASRAGNTDTQYF
TRBV11-2	TRBJ1-1	.	.	TGTGCCAGCAACCACCCGGGACGGAACACTGAAGCTTTCTTT	CASNHPGRNTEAFF
TRBV7-9	TRBJ2-7	.	.	TGTGCCAGCAGTAAGGGTTCCTACGAGCAGTACTTC	CASSKGSYEQYF
TRBV5-4	TRBJ2-3	TRBD2	.	TGTGCCAGCAGCCGGGACTACTCAATATCGAGTAGAGATACGCAGTATTTT	CASSRDYSISSRDTQYF
TRBV18	TRBJ2-1	TRBD1	.	TGTGCCAGCTCACGACACCAGGGGGCCAGCTCCTACAATGAGCAGTTCTTC	CASSRHQGASSYNEQFF
TRBV20-1	TRBJ1-1	.	.	TGCAGTGCTAGTTATTCCGGGTGGAACACTGAAGCTTTCTTT	CSASYSGWNTEAFF
TRBV12-3/TRBV12-4	TRBJ2-1	.	many	TGTGCCAGCAGTTTAGTTGGGGGACCCTACAATGAGCAGTTCTTC	CASSLVGGPYNEQFF
TRBV7-2	TRBJ2-7	.	few	TGTGCCAGCAGCTCCAGAAGTCTTTACGAGCAGTACTTC	CASSSRSLYEQYF
TRBV6-1	TRBJ1-4	TRBD1	.	TGTGCCAGCAGTGACGGGACAGGGGGTTCGAATGAAAAACTGTTTTTT	CASSDGTGGSNEKLFF
TRBV5-4	TRBJ2-5	.	few	TGTGCCAGCAGCTTGGAGGATGGGGTAGGAGAGACCCAGTACTTC	CASSLEDGVGETQYF
TRBV6-6	TRBJ2-3	.	.	TGTGCCAGCAGTTACTCTCAGGTCTCTAGCACAGATACGCAGTATTTT	CASSYSQVSSTDTQYF
TRBV19	TRBJ2-1	.	few	TGTGCCAGTAAAACAGGCTCGGGGGGCGCGGAGGAGCAGTTCTTC	CASKTGSGGAEEQFF
TRBV12-3/TRBV12-4	TRBJ2-3	.	few	TGTGCCAGCAGTTCGCGTGGCGGGGAGGTCACAGATACGCAGTATTTT	CASSSRGGEVTDTQYF
TRBV7-2	TRBJ2-1	.	many	TGTGCCAGCAGCGAGTACAATGAGCAGTTCTTC	CASSEYNEQFF
TRBV5-3	TRBJ2-2	TRBD2	.	TGTGCCAGAACGACTAGCGGGACCGGGGAGCTGTTTTTT	CARTTSGTGELFF
TRBV4-3	TRBJ1-4	.	.	TGCGCCAGCAGCCAAGAATTGGGGTTTAATGAAAAACTGTTTTTT	CASSQELGFNEKLFF
TRBV14	TRBJ2-5	TRBD2	few	TGTGCCAGCAGCCAAGACCCGGGGGGAGCTCCCTGGTACCAAGAGACCCAGTACTTC	CASSQDPGGAPWYQETQYF